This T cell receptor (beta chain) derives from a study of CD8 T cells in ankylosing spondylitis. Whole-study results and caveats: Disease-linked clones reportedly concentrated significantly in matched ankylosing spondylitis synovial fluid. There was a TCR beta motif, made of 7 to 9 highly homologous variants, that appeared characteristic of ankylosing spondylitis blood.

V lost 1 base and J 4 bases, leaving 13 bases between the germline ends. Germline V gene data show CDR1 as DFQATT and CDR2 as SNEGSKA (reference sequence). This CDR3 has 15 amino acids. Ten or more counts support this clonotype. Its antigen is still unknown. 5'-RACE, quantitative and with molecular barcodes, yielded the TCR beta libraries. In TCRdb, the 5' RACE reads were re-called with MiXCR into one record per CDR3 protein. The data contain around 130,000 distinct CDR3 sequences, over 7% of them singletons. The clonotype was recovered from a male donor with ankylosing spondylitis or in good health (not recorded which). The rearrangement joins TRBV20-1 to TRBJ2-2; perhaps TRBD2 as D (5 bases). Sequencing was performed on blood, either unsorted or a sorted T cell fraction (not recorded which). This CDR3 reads CSARGAGGSTGELFF. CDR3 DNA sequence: TGCAGTGCTAGAGGGGCCGGAGGATCCACCGGGGAGCTGTTTTTT.